The 22 T cell receptor beta chains below were found in one sample sequenced in a study of molecular identifiers for immune sequencing clone quantification. Each CDR3 protein is one row after TCRdb ran MiXCR on the PCR reads. Here the sample spans 60,000 to 70,000 distinct CDR3 sequences, 17% being singletons. The sequencing sample was made of naive CD8+ T cells from blood, with Jurkat cell RNA spiked in. Noted subset: FACS-sorted CD8+CD4-CCR7+CD45RA+ naive T cells. Source of these receptors: a human donor in good health. Some libraries in this study had Jurkat cell RNA spiked in.

J is TRBJ2-2 and V is TRBV7-6; no firm D call. The CDR3 sequence is 17 residues long. The V gene lost 5 bases and the J gene lost 0 bases, with 16 bases spanning the gap. Germline CDR1 and CDR2: SGHVS and FNYEAQ. The CDR3: CASSPRLYDPNTGELFF. CDR3 in DNA: TGTGCCAGCAGCCCCCGGTTGTACGACCCGAACACCGGGGAGCTGTTTTTT.

There are many counts of this clonotype. The V call is TRBV19, the J call TRBJ2-7, with 7 bases identical to TRBD1. The CDR3 is 14 amino acids. Germline V lookup: CDR1 LNHDA, CDR2 SQIVND (reference sequence). V lost 3 bases and J lost 2; bases outside the gene matches: 4. The chain's CDR3 is CASSIEGAAYEQYF. In nucleotides, the CDR3 is TGTGCCAGTAGTATCGAGGGGGCTGCCTACGAGCAGTACTTC.

This clonotype was seen repeatedly, ten times or more. The rearrangement uses TRBV10-3 and TRBJ2-1; the D gene is possibly TRBD2 (5 bases). This CDR3 is 13 amino acids long. In germline, CDR1 is ENHRY, CDR2 SYGVKD. The germline V and J ends were trimmed by 6 bases and 9 bases, with 15 bases remaining between them. CDR3: CAISSPRGGEQFF. CDR3 coding DNA: TGTGCCATCAGCAGTCCCCGGGGTGGTGAGCAGTTCTTC.

This clonotype was seen repeatedly, ten times or more. This sequence joins TRBV6-2 or TRBV6-3 and TRBJ2-7; no clear D gene. CDR3 length: 14 residues. Germline CDR1 and CDR2: MNHEY and SVGEGT. The V end lost 2 bases, the J end lost 0 bases, and 8 bases lay between the germline ends. The CDR3 nucleotides read TGTGCCAGCAGTTACCATTTGAGCTCCTACGAGCAGTACTTC. As protein: CASSYHLSSYEQYF.

The chain combines TRBV19 with TRBJ1-4, with no clear D. The ends were cut back, 7 bases at V and 4 bases at J, with 13 bases in the middle. The CDR3 runs to 14 residues. Per the germline V gene, CDR1 is LNHDA and CDR2 is SQIVND (reference sequence). The CDR3 DNA sequence: TGTGCCAGTACAGAGACGCCCTTTAATGAAAAACTGTTTTTT. This encodes CASTETPFNEKLFF.

This clonotype was seen many times. This chain connects TRBV10-1 to TRBJ2-4; unclear D gene. V lost 0 bases, J lost 4 bases, and 16 bases lay in between. Germline CDR1 reads WNHNN; CDR2 reads SYGVQD (reference sequence). The CDR3 runs to 17 residues. CDR3 loop: CASSESRAENLKNIQYF. DNA of the CDR3: TGCGCCAGCAGTGAGTCGAGAGCAGAGAACCTTAAAAACATTCAGTACTTC.

This clonotype was recorded many times. The chain uses TRBV7-9 and TRBJ2-3, with D maybe TRBD2 (6 bases). Looked up from germline, CDR1 is SEHNR and CDR2 is FQNEAQ (reference sequence). CDR3 length: 14 residues. Trimming stripped 5 bases from V and 2 bases from J, with 11 bases between. The DNA for the CDR3 is TGTGCCAGCAGCGTCGGGACTTCCACAGATACGCAGTATTTT. Translation gives CASSVGTSTDTQYF.

This clonotype came up many times. This chain connects TRBV13 to TRBJ2-5, with TRBD2 matching over 9 bases. The CDR3 runs 19 residues. V lost 5 bases, J lost 5 bases, and 21 bases stayed unmatched. Germline V CDR1 and CDR2: PRHDT, FYEKMQ (reference sequence). DNA of the CDR3: TGTGCCAGCAGCAGCGCCGAAGGGGGTAGCGGGAGACCCCACGAGACCCAGTACTTC. Translating it yields CASSSAEGGSGRPHETQYF.

This CDR3 is CSAPRYSTGSEAVAFF. CDR3 in DNA: TGCAGCGCGCCCCGCTACTCGACAGGGTCGGAGGCTGTAGCTTTCTTT. The V call is TRBV29-1, the J call TRBJ1-1; 7 nucleotides align to TRBD1. J was trimmed by 10 bases and V by 7 bases; bases with no gene match: 24. CDR1 is SQVTM, CDR2 ANQGSEA, per germline. This CDR3 region has 16 residues.

This clonotype was counted at least ten times. The CDR3 protein is CSVVSMSSYEQYF. The CDR3 DNA reads as TGCAGCGTTGTATCAATGAGCTCCTACGAGCAGTACTTC. This rearrangement joins TRBV29-1 to TRBJ2-7; the D is unclear. In germline, CDR1 is SQVTM, CDR2 ANQGSEA. The CDR3 contains 13 residues. Trimming shortened V by 4 bases and J by 0 bases, and 10 bases separated the two germline ends.

This clonotype has a count of ten or more. This chain links TRBV6-5 with TRBJ1-5, with D unclear. CDR3 length: 14 amino acids. Trimming cost V 4 bases and J 2 bases, with 9 bases left between them. Germline V gene data show CDR1 as MNHEY and CDR2 as SVGAGI. The CDR3 DNA reads TGTGCCAGCAGTTCGGGATATGGCAATCAGCCCCAGCATTTT. Its protein is CASSSGYGNQPQHF.

This clonotype has ten or more counts. This chain connects TRBV15 to TRBJ1-1; tentative D call: TRBD1 (5 bases). This CDR3 spans 16 amino acids. The V gene lost 4 bases and the J gene lost 0 bases, with 15 bases spanning the gap. From germline, CDR1 is LNHNV and CDR2 YYDKDF (reference sequence). CDR3 region: CATSTRGGSMNTEAFF. CDR3 sequence (DNA): TGTGCCACCAGCACGAGGGGAGGATCCATGAACACTGAAGCTTTCTTT. The whole variable domain, remainder taken from reference TRBV15 and TRBJ1-1, is DAMVIQNPRYQVTQFGKPVTLSCSQTLNHNVMYWYQQKSSQAPKLLFHYYDKDFNNEADTPDNFQSRRPNTSFCFLDIRSPGLGDTAMYLCATSTRGGSMNTEAFFGQGTRLTVV.

This clonotype was seen at least ten times. For the CDR3, the DNA is TGTGCCAGCAGTTTATGGTGGGGTCAGCCCCAGCATTTT. It is translated as CASSLWWGQPQHF. J is TRBJ1-5 and V is TRBV27; D unclear. The length of the CDR3 is 13 residues. Germline V gene lookup returns CDR1 MNHEY and CDR2 SMNVEV (reference sequence). V was shortened by 1 base and J by 6 bases, with 7 bases between the two germline ends.

Ten or more counts support this clonotype. The genes are TRBV7-2 and TRBJ2-7; 7 nucleotides line up with TRBD2. Germline V gives CDR1 SGHTA, CDR2 FQGNSA. The CDR3 loop spans 12 amino acids. Unmatched junction bases numbered 4, after V lost 8 bases and J lost 3 bases. In DNA, the CDR3 is TGTGCCAGCGGGACTACCGACTACGAGCAGTACTTC. Encoded protein: CASGTTDYEQYF.

There are many counts of this clonotype. V and J are TRBV4-1 and TRBJ1-1; D remains unclear. Germline V CDR1 and CDR2: MGHRA, YSYEKL. With 7 bases removed from V and 0 bases from J, the gap between germline ends came to 12 bases. The CDR3 spans 14 residues. CDR3 residues: CASNHPSMNTEAFF. CDR3 in DNA: TGCGCCAGCAACCACCCTAGCATGAACACTGAAGCTTTCTTT.

In this sample, this clonotype turned up many times. The chain is built from TRBV19 and TRBJ1-1; D remains unclear. Germline loops: CDR1 LNHDA, CDR2 SQIVND (reference sequence). The V gene lost 10 bases and the J gene lost 0 bases, with 18 bases spanning the gap. The CDR3 is 15 residues long. The DNA of the CDR3 is TGTGCCATCACCCGGACGGGGTCGATGAACACTGAAGCTTTCTTT. Amino acid sequence: CAITRTGSMNTEAFF. The full variable domain, with the rest looked up from reference TRBV19 and TRBJ1-1, is DGGITQSPKYLFRKEGQNVTLSCEQNLNHDAMYWYRQDPGQGLRLIYYSQIVNDFQKGDIAEGYSVSREKKESFPLTVTSAQKNPTAFYLCAITRTGSMNTEAFFGQGTRLTVV.

The gene calls are TRBV7-9 and TRBJ2-7, with D tentatively TRBD1 or TRBD2 (6 bases each). With 1 base removed from V and 0 bases from J, the gap between germline ends came to 13 bases. This CDR3 has 16 amino acids. Germline CDR1 is SEHNR and CDR2 is FQNEAQ (reference sequence). CDR3 nucleotide sequence: TGTGCCAGCAGCTTAGGGAGGGGGGCTAGCTCCTACGAGCAGTACTTC. This gives the protein CASSLGRGASSYEQYF.

This clonotype was counted many times. This sequence joins TRBV27 and TRBJ1-5; D perhaps matches TRBD1 (5 bases). The CDR3 sequence is 15 residues long. Germline CDR1 reads MNHEY; CDR2 reads SMNVEV (reference sequence). Trimming removed 6 bases from V and 3 bases from J, with 15 bases in between. In DNA form, the CDR3 reads TGTGCCAGCAGAACCTATGGGGCAGACAATCAGCCCCAGCATTTT. As protein: CASRTYGADNQPQHF.

This clonotype was seen repeatedly, ten times or more. The chain is built from TRBV5-1 and TRBJ2-7, with 10 bases that match TRBD2. CDR3 length equals 17 residues. V shed 7 bases, J shed 1 base, and the junction held 14 bases outside the gene matches. Germline values: CDR1 SGHRS, CDR2 YFSETQ. CDR3 in DNA: TGCGCCAGCGTACCCGGTCCCGGACTAGCGGCTTCCTACGAGCAGTACTTC. Translating it yields CASVPGPGLAASYEQYF.

In this sample, this clonotype turned up many times. The chain employs TRBV19 and TRBJ2-1, with TRBD2 matching 9 bases. V lost 6 bases and J lost 4; bases outside the gene matches: 7. This CDR3 has 15 amino acids. CDR1 and CDR2 (germline): LNHDA, SQIVND (reference sequence). This CDR3 reads CASRTSSGAYNEQFF. The CDR3 DNA sequence: TGTGCCAGTAGGACTTCTAGCGGGGCATACAATGAGCAGTTCTTC.

This clonotype was observed many times. The chain couples TRBV6-5 to TRBJ2-1; D is unclear. The CDR3 sequence is 13 residues long. With 5 bases removed from V and 12 bases from J, the gap between germline ends came to 17 bases. CDR1 and CDR2 (germline): MNHEY, SVGAGI. CDR3 region: CASSPWTNSGQFF. The CDR3 coding sequence is TGTGCCAGCAGTCCCTGGACCAACTCCGGGCAGTTCTTC.

This clonotype was found many times. The chain has TRBV30 and TRBJ2-1; 12 positions match TRBD2. CDR3 length equals 15 residues. Unmatched junction bases numbered 14, after V lost 1 base and J lost 16 bases. Germline values: CDR1 GTSNPN, CDR2 SVGIG (reference sequence). The CDR3 protein is CAWSGVGLAGRDHFF. CDR3 in DNA: TGTGCCTGGAGTGGGGTCGGACTAGCGGGGAGGGATCATTTCTTC. Based on the CDR3 plus reference TRBV30 and TRBJ2-1, the full variable domain is SQTIHQWPATLVQPVGSPLSLECTVEGTSNPNLYWYRQAAGRGLQLLFYSVGIGQISSEVPQNLSASRPQDRQFILSSKKLLLSDSGFYLCAWSGVGLAGRDHFFGPGTRLTVL.